This TCR beta chain was captured by sequencing in a study of blood T cells in healthy people across ages. CDR1 and CDR2 from the germline V gene are SGHRS and YFSETQ. The J segment lost 3 bases and the V segment lost 0 bases, leaving 6 bases of the junction unmatched. This CDR3 spans 16 amino acids. In the case of this clonotype: Antigen unknown.

Broader study findings: Per-million-T-cell TCR beta diversity fell roughly linearly with age. The study found more naive CD4+ cells and higher diversity in long-lived than aged donors.

Sample-barcoded 5' priming and a J-beta primer mix drove a second PCR of about 6 to 12 cycles. TCRdb re-called the 5' RACE reads with MiXCR, one entry per CDR3 protein. The profile shows about 1,500,000 distinct CDR3 sequences, approximately 38% of them singletons. The receptor was derived from a young woman in good health. Material: blood. The gene calls are TRBV5-1 and TRBJ2-3, with 8 bases lining up with TRBD2. The CDR3 DNA is TGCGCCAGCAGCTTGGGAGCGGGGGTTTTGACAGATACGCAGTATTTT. This encodes CASSLGAGVLTDTQYF.